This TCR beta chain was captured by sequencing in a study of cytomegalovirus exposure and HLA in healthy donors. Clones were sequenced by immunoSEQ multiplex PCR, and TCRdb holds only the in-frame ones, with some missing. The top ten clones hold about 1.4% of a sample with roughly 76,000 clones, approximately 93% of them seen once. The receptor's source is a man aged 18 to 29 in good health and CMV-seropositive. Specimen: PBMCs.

The CDR3 bases are TGCAGCGTTTACGGGGGGAGGAACTTGGAGACCCAGTACTTC. Amino acid sequence: CSVYGGRNLETQYF. The J gene is TRBJ2-5, the V gene TRBV29-1; 7 bases agree with TRBD2. The CDR3 covers 14 residues. Trimming at V came to 5 bases and at J to 5 bases, leaving 11 bases not matched to a gene. The germline V gene encodes CDR1 SQVTM and CDR2 ANQGSEA.